This entry lists 21 T cell receptor beta chains sequenced from one sample in a study of spatial heterogeneity in lung cancer. TCRdb reanalysed the 5' RACE reads using MiXCR and keeps one entry per CDR3 protein. The data show 25,000 or so distinct CDR3 sequences, with under 4% seen just once and under 30% held by the top ten. Time point meaning: sample taken at primary tumor resection. From tumor, nontumor lung or frozen PBMC, whole RNA was taken unsorted for sequencing. The starting material was PBMCs, obtained at surgery. Receptors originate from a female donor with early-stage non-small cell lung cancer.

CDR3 amino acids: CASSEKTRGAGGLLSYNEQFF. The CDR3 DNA sequence: TGCGCCAGCAGTGAAAAAACCCGGGGAGCGGGAGGGTTACTCTCCTACAATGAGCAGTTCTTC. The V call is TRBV10-1, the J call TRBJ2-1, with TRBD2 matching 10 bases. There are 21 residues in the CDR3. Germline CDR1 WNHNN, CDR2 SYGVQD (reference sequence). J lost 0 bases, V lost 3 bases, and 17 bases had no gene match.

This clonotype was recorded at least ten times. The V call is TRBV19, the J call TRBJ2-1; 7 positions agree with TRBD1. The V and J ends lost 5 bases and 6 bases, in that order; junction bases with no gene match: 10. Germline lookup yields CDR1 LNHDA and CDR2 SQIVND (reference sequence). The CDR3 is 15 amino acids. The CDR3 region has the DNA TGTGCCAGTAGTCCGGCTCACCCAGGGGGCAATGAGCAGTTCTTC. Its protein product is CASSPAHPGGNEQFF.

This clonotype was recorded at least ten times. This chain uses TRBV25-1 with TRBJ2-1, with 7 bases that match TRBD1. The V and J ends lost 2 bases and 9 bases, in that order; junction bases with no gene match: 10. The CDR3 is 15 amino acids. Germline CDR1 is MGHDK and CDR2 is SYGVNS. The CDR3, as DNA: TGTGCCAGCAGTGAAGGGGCCCTAGGGGGCGGTGAGCAGTTCTTC. Amino acid sequence: CASSEGALGGGEQFF.

This clonotype was detected many times. This chain uses TRBV5-5 with TRBJ2-7; D may correspond to TRBD1 or TRBD2 (5 bases each). CDR1 is SGHKS, CDR2 YYEKEE, per germline (reference sequence). The CDR3 loop spans 12 amino acids. V gave up 10 bases and J gave up 6 bases, with 17 bases separating them. The DNA of the CDR3 is TGTGCCGCCGGGACCTGGGGAAGCGAGCAGTACTTC. It yields the protein CAAGTWGSEQYF.

This clonotype occurred many times. The chain recombines TRBV19 with TRBJ1-1, with a possible D match to TRBD1 (5 bases). Germline CDR1 is LNHDA and CDR2 is SQIVND (reference sequence). This CDR3 has 13 residues. Trimming removed 9 bases at V and 2 bases at J, with 13 bases between. The CDR3 protein is CASRDALNTEAFF. The CDR3 nucleotides read TGTGCCAGCCGGGACGCCCTTAACACTGAAGCTTTCTTT.

In its sample, this clonotype was seen many times. The rearrangement uses TRBV2 and TRBJ2-3, with D possibly TRBD2 on 5 matching bases. The CDR3 has 14 residues. The V and J ends lost 4 bases and 6 bases respectively, with 14 bases between them. Germline CDR1 SNHLY, CDR2 FYNNEI. For the CDR3, the DNA is TGTGCCAGCAGTGGGGGAACTAGGGCCGATACGCAGTATTTT. Protein: CASSGGTRADTQYF. Together with reference TRBV2 and TRBJ2-3, the CDR3 gives the full variable domain: EPEVTQTPSHQVTQMGQEVILRCVPISNHLYFYWYRQILGQKVEFLVSFYNNEISEKSEIFDDQFSVERPDGSNFTLKIRSTKLEDSAMYFCASSGGTRADTQYFGPGTRLTVL.

V usage is TRBV27 and J usage is TRBJ1-1, with a tentative D call TRBD1 (6 bases). The CDR3 runs to 14 residues. The germline V and J ends were trimmed by 7 bases and 4 bases, with 16 bases remaining between them. Germline assignment: CDR1 MNHEY and CDR2 SMNVEV (reference sequence). As DNA, the CDR3 is TGTGCCAGCATGAACAGGGCTGGGGGCACTGAAGCTTTCTTT. It is translated as CASMNRAGGTEAFF.

This clonotype was seen a handful of times. This chain uses TRBV6-5 with TRBJ2-4; D perhaps matches TRBD2 (5 bases). The V end lost 0 bases, the J end lost 9 bases, and 15 bases lay between the germline ends. Germline CDR1 and CDR2: MNHEY and SVGAGI. CDR3 length equals 15 residues. The CDR3: CASSYSKSQGSIQYF. For the CDR3, the DNA is TGTGCCAGCAGTTACTCTAAATCTCAAGGGAGCATTCAGTACTTC.

This clonotype was found many times. V gene TRBV24-1 combines with J gene TRBJ2-1; 16 positions match TRBD2. The CDR3 extends over 17 amino acids. With 0 bases clipped from V and 10 bases from J, the junction kept 5 bases outside the gene matches. Germline-derived CDR1 and CDR2 are KGHDR and SFDVKD. The CDR3 loop reads CATSDLPGTSGRGEQFF. CDR3 DNA: TGTGCCACCAGTGATTTGCCCGGGACTAGCGGGAGGGGAGAGCAGTTCTTC.

This clonotype appeared many times. This chain uses TRBV7-9 with TRBJ2-3, with D tentatively TRBD1 (5 bases). V was shortened by 4 bases and J by 3 bases, with 11 bases between the two germline ends. Germline V gene sequence: CDR1 SEHNR, CDR2 FQNEAQ (reference sequence). The CDR3 has 14 amino acids. DNA for the CDR3: TGTGCCAGCAGCTCTAGTAGGGGTACAGATACGCAGTATTTT. This gives the protein CASSSSRGTDTQYF.

The rearrangement links TRBV20-1 to TRBJ1-1; a possible D gene is TRBD1 (5 bases). Germline V gives CDR1 DFQATT, CDR2 SNEGSKA (reference sequence). The CDR3 sequence is 12 residues long. V lost 6 bases and J 1 base, leaving 9 bases between the germline ends. As DNA, the CDR3 is TGCAGTGCCCCCGGGGGGAACACTGAAGCTTTCTTT. Protein sequence: CSAPGGNTEAFF.

This clonotype was counted at least ten times. V and J are TRBV28 and TRBJ1-2; D not resolved. V was shortened by 3 bases and J by 7 bases, with 18 bases between the two germline ends. The length of the CDR3 is 15 residues. CDR1 is MDHEN, CDR2 SYDVKM, per germline. CDR3 region: CASSFHPKAAGGYTF. The CDR3, as DNA: TGTGCCAGCAGTTTTCACCCCAAGGCCGCCGGTGGCTACACCTTC.

This clonotype was observed many times. The V call is TRBV20-1, the J call TRBJ2-5; D assignment may be TRBD1 or TRBD2 (5 bases each). The CDR3 is 13 residues long. CDR1 is DFQATT, CDR2 SNEGSKA, per germline (reference sequence). The V and J ends lost 5 bases and 5 bases respectively, with 15 bases between them. The CDR3 sequence is CSARPPGRETQYF. The CDR3 DNA sequence: TGCAGTGCTCGACCGCCGGGACGCGAGACCCAGTACTTC.

This clonotype was picked up many times. J is TRBJ2-1 and V is TRBV20-1; D possibly matches TRBD1 or TRBD2 (5 bases each). The germline V and J ends were trimmed by 5 bases and 10 bases, with 18 bases remaining between them. Germline V gene sequence: CDR1 DFQATT, CDR2 SNEGSKA (reference sequence). The CDR3 spans 13 residues. The CDR3 reads CSASGRSRGEQFF. The CDR3 DNA follows: TGCAGTGCTTCGGGACGTAGCCGCGGGGAGCAGTTCTTC.

This clonotype showed up many times. The rearrangement uses TRBV5-6 and TRBJ2-7; D gene unclear. V dropped 2 bases and J dropped 0 bases, with 9 bases sitting between them. Germline V CDR1 and CDR2: SGHDT, YYEEEE. This CDR3 is 14 amino acids long. The CDR3 is CASSFGWNSYEQYF. CDR3 nucleotide sequence: TGTGCCAGCAGCTTCGGGTGGAACTCCTACGAGCAGTACTTC.

In this sample, this clonotype turned up many times. This chain joins TRBV6-5 and TRBJ2-7; 8 bases are a match to TRBD1. Trimming cost V 4 bases and J 3 bases; bases outside gene matches: 5. The germline gives CDR1 MNHEY, CDR2 SVGAGI. The CDR3 has 14 residues. DNA of the CDR3: TGTGCCAGCAGTTCCTGGACAGGGCTCTACGAGCAGTACTTC. Encoded protein: CASSSWTGLYEQYF.

This clonotype was found many times. The rearrangement links TRBV7-6 to TRBJ2-7; 8 nucleotides align to TRBD2. The germline gives CDR1 SGHVS, CDR2 FNYEAQ. V trimming: 5 bases; J trimming: 3 bases; junction bases outside the gene matches: 12. CDR3 length: 16 residues. The CDR3 DNA is TGTGCCAGCAGCCGAACGGGAGGGACTAGTGGCTACGAGCAGTACTTC. It yields the protein CASSRTGGTSGYEQYF.

The table lists this clonotype with many counts. The CDR3 region is CASKVTGIGYEQYF. The CDR3 nucleotides are TGTGCCAGCAAGGTCACGGGGATCGGTTACGAGCAGTACTTC. The chain combines TRBV6-2 or TRBV6-3 with TRBJ2-7; perhaps TRBD2 as D (5 bases). The germline gives CDR1 MNHEY, CDR2 SVGEGT. The germline V and J ends were trimmed by 7 bases and 4 bases, with 17 bases remaining between them. There are 14 residues in the CDR3.

Relative to its sample, this clonotype is large. The chain links TRBV18 to TRBJ2-5, with 9 bases matching TRBD2. Trimming took 2 bases from V and 4 from J; bases not matched to a gene: 8. Germline values: CDR1 KGHSH, CDR2 LQKENI. CDR3 length: 16 residues. The CDR3: CASSPGAGGSGETQYF. For the CDR3, the DNA is TGTGCCAGCTCACCAGGAGCGGGAGGCTCGGGAGAGACCCAGTACTTC.

This clonotype has a handful of counts. The chain carries TRBV7-9 and TRBJ1-6; possibly TRBD1 for D (5 bases). The CDR3 extends over 13 amino acids. CDR1 SEHNR and CDR2 FQNEAQ come from the germline V gene (reference sequence). V was clipped by 2 bases and J by 10 bases, with 9 bases between them. CDR3 loop: CASSLQGSSPLHF. For the CDR3, the DNA is TGTGCCAGCAGCTTACAGGGTAGCTCACCCCTCCACTTT.

This clonotype was detected many times. The rearrangement uses TRBV23-1 and TRBJ2-5; 8 bases fit TRBD1. TRBV23-1 is marked as an open reading frame, function uncertain. The CDR3 loop spans 17 amino acids. The V gene end was trimmed by 0 bases and the J gene end by 1 base; junction bases not matched to a gene: 7. CDR3: CASSQSKLGTGQETQYF. In DNA, the CDR3 is TGCGCCAGCAGTCAATCAAAACTCGGGACAGGCCAAGAGACCCAGTACTTC.